The clone carrying this TCR beta chain was seen at least ten times. Its antigen is currently unknown. The PCR made use of 60 Vbeta and 13 Jbeta primers. Generated by immunoSEQ multiplex PCR, the TCRdb table keeps only in-frame clones and is missing some. The sample carries roughly 68,000 clones, about 66% recorded once. CDR3 size: 14 residues. Germline-derived CDR1 and CDR2 are LNHDA and SQIVND (reference sequence). V was trimmed by 5 bases and J by 8 bases, leaving 18 bases between them. This sample was included in a study of cytomegalovirus exposure and HLA in healthy donors. Overall study findings and caveats: When a later analysis was performed, an Asian-associated ancestry cluster reportedly had fewer N-insertions than the roughly 700-donor mean. Testing in vitro showed a few CMV-associated chains specific for CMV antigens. In a later analysis, TCR beta V- and J-gene trimming showed a link to a missense DCLRE1C variant.

The TCR originated in a man aged 40-49 years in good health and CMV-seropositive. This chain joins TRBV19 and TRBJ1-1, with D unresolved. The sequenced sample consisted of PBMCs. CDR3 region: CASSSTGKAREAFF. Written as DNA, the CDR3 is TGTGCCAGTAGTTCGACGGGAAAGGCCAGAGAAGCTTTCTTT.